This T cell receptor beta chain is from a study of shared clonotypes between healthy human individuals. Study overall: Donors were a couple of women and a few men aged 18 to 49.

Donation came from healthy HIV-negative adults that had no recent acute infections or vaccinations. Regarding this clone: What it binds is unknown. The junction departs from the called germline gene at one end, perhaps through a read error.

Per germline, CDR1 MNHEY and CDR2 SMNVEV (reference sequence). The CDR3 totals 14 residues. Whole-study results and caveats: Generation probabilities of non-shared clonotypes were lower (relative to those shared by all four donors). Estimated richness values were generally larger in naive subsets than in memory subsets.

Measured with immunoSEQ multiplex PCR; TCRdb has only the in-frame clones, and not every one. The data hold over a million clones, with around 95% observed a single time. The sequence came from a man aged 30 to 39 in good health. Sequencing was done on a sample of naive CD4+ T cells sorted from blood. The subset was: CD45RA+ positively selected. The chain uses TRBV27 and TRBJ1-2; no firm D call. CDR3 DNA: TGCTCTAGCGTCACACGGGCAGGAAAAAATGGCTACACCTTC. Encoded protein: CSSVTRAGKNGYTF.